The rows below give T cell receptor beta chains drawn from one sample of a study of shared clonotypes between healthy human individuals. Clones were sequenced by immunoSEQ multiplex PCR, and TCRdb holds only the in-frame ones, with some missing. The data hold under 850,000 clones, with 72% observed a single time. Specimen: memory CD4+ T cells sorted from blood. These receptors came from a woman aged 30 to 39 in good health. The CDR3 runs from the conserved cysteine through the conserved F or W. D genes are given only for firm matches. Size values are once, few and many counts, or a class for expanded clones, and some rows have none.

CASSPQVSVTDTQYF	TGTGCCAGCAGCCCCCAGGTATCGGTCACAGATACGCAGTATTTT	.	TRBJ2-3	TRBV7-7	.
CASSSEGGEKLFF	TGTGCCAGCAGCTCAGAGGGGGGTGAAAAACTGTTTTTT	.	TRBJ1-4	TRBV7-2	.
CASSIGTDDTDTQYF	TGCGCCAGCAGCATTGGGACAGACGACACAGATACGCAGTATTTT	.	TRBJ2-3	TRBV5-1	TRBD1
CASSFPTGTDTQYF	TGTGCCAGCAGCTTTCCGACAGGCACAGATACGCAGTATTTT	.	TRBJ2-3	TRBV11-2	.
CASSTGGLAGEGYYEQYF	TGCGCCAGCAGCACCGGTGGACTAGCGGGAGAGGGGTACTACGAGCAGTACTTC	.	TRBJ2-7	TRBV4-1	TRBD2
CASSADRLGYTF	TGTGCCAGCAGCGCGGACAGGCTTGGCTACACCTTC	.	TRBJ1-2	TRBV9	TRBD1
CASMRWGGTDTQYF	TGTGCCAGCATGAGGTGGGGCGGCACAGATACGCAGTATTTT	.	TRBJ2-3	TRBV2	.
CATGTSGRANYNEQFF	TGTGCCACCGGGACTAGCGGGAGGGCAAACTACAATGAGCAGTTCTTC	.	TRBJ2-1	TRBV10-3	TRBD2
CASSPGLAGDLYEQYF	TGTGCCAGCAGCCCAGGACTAGCGGGAGATCTTTACGAGCAGTACTTC	once	TRBJ2-7	TRBV7-2	TRBD2
CASSAGLAGRGETQYF	TGCGCCAGCAGTGCCGGACTAGCGGGGCGGGGAGAGACCCAGTACTTC	.	TRBJ2-5	TRBV5-1	TRBD2
CASSTIRGAQGYTF	TGTGCCAGCAGTACAATTCGGGGGGCGCAGGGCTACACCTTC	few	TRBJ1-2	TRBV6-6	.
CASSLIPAGGPNEQFF	TGTGCCAGCAGCTTAATTCCAGCGGGAGGGCCTAATGAGCAGTTCTTC	once	TRBJ2-1	TRBV7-9	TRBD2
CAITRQGNTEAFF	TGTGCCATCACGAGGCAGGGGAACACTGAAGCTTTCTTT	.	TRBJ1-1	TRBV10-3	.
CASSRGQNYGYTF	TGTGCCAGTAGTAGGGGGCAGAACTATGGCTACACCTTC	.	TRBJ1-2	TRBV19	.
CASSLSQGMETQYF	TGTGCCAGCTCACTATCCCAGGGGATGGAGACCCAGTACTTC	.	TRBJ2-5	TRBV18	.
CASSLAPGLASSREQYF	TGCGCCAGCAGCTTGGCCCCGGGACTCGCCTCGTCTCGGGAGCAGTACTTC	.	TRBJ2-7	TRBV5-1	.
CASRGVVDTGELFF	TGCGCCAGCAGAGGGGTAGTGGACACCGGGGAGCTGTTTTTT	.	TRBJ2-2	TRBV5-1	.
CASSFHRGLSYEQYF	TGTGCCAGCAGTTTTCACAGGGGGCTCTCCTACGAGCAGTACTTC	.	TRBJ2-7	TRBV28	TRBD1
CASSPGRGGRGLNQPQHF	TGTGCCAGCAGCCCGGGCCGTGGGGGACGGGGTCTCAATCAGCCCCAGCATTTT	.	TRBJ1-5	TRBV28	.
CASSDRGLAGDLSYEQYF	TGTGCCAGCAGCGACCGAGGACTAGCGGGAGACCTTTCCTACGAGCAGTACTTC	.	TRBJ2-7	TRBV13	TRBD2
CASSGIAGTTGELFF	TGTGCCAGCAGCGGCATAGCGGGGACCACCGGGGAGCTGTTTTTT	.	TRBJ2-2	TRBV9	TRBD2
CASRTTSGSPGETQYF	TGTGCCAGCAGAACAACTAGCGGGAGCCCTGGGGAGACCCAGTACTTC	.	TRBJ2-5	TRBV2	TRBD2
CAISSKGQGAGEQYF	TGTGCCATCAGTTCAAAGGGACAGGGGGCAGGCGAGCAGTACTTC	once	TRBJ2-7	TRBV10-3	TRBD1
CASSLGQVGTQYF	TGTGCCAGCAGCTTGGGACAAGTCGGGACCCAGTACTTC	.	TRBJ2-5	TRBV5-4	.
CASSLRGSDYEQYF	TGCGCCAGCAGCCTACGGGGGTCCGACTACGAGCAGTACTTC	.	TRBJ2-7	TRBV5-1	.
CSVPGLAGVLRSYNEQFF	TGCAGCGTCCCCGGACTAGCGGGAGTACTCAGGTCCTACAATGAGCAGTTCTTC	once	TRBJ2-1	TRBV29-1	TRBD2
CASSSRDGVDNEQFF	TGTGCCAGCAGCTCTCGGGACGGAGTCGACAATGAGCAGTTCTTC	.	TRBJ2-1	TRBV7-9	.
CASSPGTAVNTEAFF	TGTGCCAGCAGCCCGGGGACAGCCGTGAACACTGAAGCTTTCTTT	few	TRBJ1-1	TRBV14	TRBD1
CASRDRDNVGHNEQFF	TGTGCCAGTAGGGACAGAGACAACGTGGGGCACAATGAGCAGTTCTTC	.	TRBJ2-1	TRBV27	TRBD1
CDTRVTYNEQFF	TGCGACACCAGGGTTACCTACAATGAGCAGTTCTTC	.	TRBJ2-1	TRBV4-1	.
CASSFDREAFF	TGTGCCAGCAGTTTCGACAGGGAGGCTTTCTTT	.	TRBJ1-1	TRBV28	TRBD1
CASSFDSNQPQHF	TGCGCCAGCAGCTTCGATAGCAATCAGCCCCAGCATTTT	.	TRBJ1-5	TRBV5-1	.
CASSKLAGGPNEQFF	TGCGCCAGCAGCAAACTAGCGGGAGGGCCTAATGAGCAGTTCTTC	few	TRBJ2-1	TRBV5-1	TRBD2
CASSLNTGNTEAFF	TGCGCCAGCAGCTTGAACACAGGGAACACTGAAGCTTTCTTT	.	TRBJ1-1	TRBV5-1	.
CATYTPNTGELFF	TGTGCCACATACACTCCGAACACCGGGGAGCTGTTTTTT	.	TRBJ2-2	TRBV28	.
CASSPREAGGTYEQYF	TGCGCCAGCAGCCCCCGCGAGGCGGGAGGGACCTACGAGCAGTACTTC	.	TRBJ2-7	TRBV4-1	TRBD2
CASSIGQGGGEQFF	TGTGCCAGTAGTATAGGGCAGGGCGGCGGTGAGCAGTTCTTC	.	TRBJ2-1	TRBV19	.
CASSPGLAQETQYF	TGTGCCAGCAGCCCAGGACTAGCCCAAGAGACCCAGTACTTC	.	TRBJ2-5	TRBV7-2	TRBD2
CAISERDSSSYEQYF	TGTGCCATCAGCGAAAGGGACAGCAGCTCCTACGAGCAGTACTTC	few	TRBJ2-7	TRBV10-3	TRBD1
CASSGWGQSSGNTIYF	TGTGCCAGCAGCGGATGGGGACAGAGCTCTGGAAACACCATATATTTT	few	TRBJ1-3	TRBV25-1	TRBD1
CASSIRDRGRTEAFF	TGTGCCAGTAGTATCCGGGACAGGGGTCGGACTGAAGCTTTCTTT	.	TRBJ1-1	TRBV19	TRBD1
CASSQDSQGLTTNEKLFF	TGCGCCAGCAGCCAAGATTCCCAGGGGTTAACAACTAATGAAAAACTGTTTTTT	.	TRBJ1-4	TRBV4-1	.
CASHPGLATTEQYF	TGCGCCAGCCATCCGGGACTAGCGACCACCGAGCAGTACTTC	few	TRBJ2-7	TRBV10-2	TRBD2
CASYSGTGYEQYF	TGTGCCAGTTACTCCGGGACAGGCTACGAGCAGTACTTC	few	TRBJ2-7	TRBV6-5	TRBD1
CASSLGGLAEQYF	TGTGCCAGCAGCTTAGGCGGGCTAGCCGAGCAGTACTTC	.	TRBJ2-7	TRBV7-9	.
CASRSGRVIETQYF	TGTGCCAGTCGTTCCGGGAGGGTCATAGAGACCCAGTACTTC	.	TRBJ2-5	TRBV7-8	TRBD2
CASSPLDLLGTEYYEQYF	TGTGCCAGCAGCCCACTCGATTTATTGGGGACCGAGTACTACGAGCAGTACTTC	.	TRBJ2-7	TRBV21-1	.
CASSQDRASYEQYF	TGTGCCAGCAGCCAAGATCGAGCCTCCTACGAGCAGTACTTC	.	TRBJ2-7	TRBV4-2	.
CASMHGTRNTEAFF	TGTGCCAGCATGCATGGGACGAGGAACACTGAAGCTTTCTTT	.	TRBJ1-1	TRBV28	.
CASRSDRGQETQYF	TGTGCCAGCAGATCGGACAGGGGGCAAGAGACCCAGTACTTC	.	TRBJ2-5	TRBV13	TRBD1